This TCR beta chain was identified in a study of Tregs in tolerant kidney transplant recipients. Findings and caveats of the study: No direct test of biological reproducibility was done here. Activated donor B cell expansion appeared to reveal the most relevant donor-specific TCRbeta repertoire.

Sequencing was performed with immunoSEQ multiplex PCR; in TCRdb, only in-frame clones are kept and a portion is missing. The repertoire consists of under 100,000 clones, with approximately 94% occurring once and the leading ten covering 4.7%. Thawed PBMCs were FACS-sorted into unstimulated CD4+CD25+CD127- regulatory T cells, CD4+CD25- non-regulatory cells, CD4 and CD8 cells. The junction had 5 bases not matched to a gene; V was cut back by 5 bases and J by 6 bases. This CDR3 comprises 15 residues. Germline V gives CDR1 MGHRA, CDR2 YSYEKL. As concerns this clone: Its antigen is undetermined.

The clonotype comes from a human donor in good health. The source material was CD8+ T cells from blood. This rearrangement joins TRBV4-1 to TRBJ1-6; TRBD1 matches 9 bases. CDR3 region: CASSDRDRVNSPLHF. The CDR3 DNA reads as TGCGCCAGCAGCGACCGGGACAGGGTTAATTCACCCCTCCACTTT.